One sample yielded the 14 T cell receptor beta chains listed below, sequenced in a study of PD-1 blockade in classical Hodgkin lymphoma. Time point given: cycle 4 day 1 (C4D1), after around six weeks of nivolumab. The patients all showed relapse after autologous stem cell transplantation, while their brentuximab vedotin exposure varied. Sequencing used immunoSEQ multiplex PCR; TCRdb keeps in-frame clones, though not all of them. The table has approximately 45,000 clones, 60% to 70% seen once. The sample was peripheral blood mononuclear cells (PBMCs), taken before the fourth cycle of nivolumab. These TCRs come from a human donor with classical Hodgkin lymphoma.

The V and J genes are TRBV5-1 and TRBJ1-1; perhaps TRBD1 as D (5 bases). Deletions cut 0 bases from V and 4 bases from J, with 13 bases between. This CDR3 region has 15 residues. Germline CDR1 and CDR2: SGHRS and YFSETQ. CDR3 DNA sequence: TGCGCCAGCAGCTTGGTGCTGGGGGAGGGCACTGAAGCTTTCTTT. Translating gives CASSLVLGEGTEAFF.

The J gene is TRBJ2-3, the V gene TRBV7-2; 12 bases are shared with TRBD2. V dropped 2 bases and J dropped 3; count of bases not matched to a gene: 3. The CDR3 runs to 16 residues. Looked up from germline, CDR1 is SGHTA and CDR2 is FQGNSA. The CDR3 spells CASSLTSGGQTDTQYF. The CDR3 coding sequence is TGTGCCAGCAGCTTAACTAGCGGGGGGCAGACAGATACGCAGTATTTT.

The chain carries TRBV14 and TRBJ2-5; D not resolved. Trimming removed 0 bases at V and 4 bases at J, with 6 bases between. Per germline, CDR1 SGHDN and CDR2 FVKESK. This CDR3 contains 13 residues. The CDR3 DNA sequence: TGTGCCAGCAGCCAAGATCTGGGAGAGACCCAGTACTTC. It codes for CASSQDLGETQYF. Together with reference TRBV14 and TRBJ2-5, the CDR3 gives the full variable domain: EAGVTQFPSHSVIEKGQTVTLRCDPISGHDNLYWYRRVMGKEIKFLLHFVKESKQDESGMPNNRFLAERTGGTYSTLKVQPAELEDSGVYFCASSQDLGETQYFGPGTRLLVL.

This chain uses TRBV2 with TRBJ2-7; TRBD2 might be the D (5 bases). The CDR3 spans 14 residues. V lost 8 bases, J lost 3 bases, and 17 bases lay in between. The germline V gene has CDR1 SNHLY and CDR2 FYNNEI. The CDR3 here is CASCPGRGSYEQYF. CDR3 nucleotide sequence: TGTGCCAGCTGCCCGGGCCGAGGGAGCTACGAGCAGTACTTC.

There are many counts of this clone. CDR3 amino acids: CATSTQGLAVDTQYF. CDR3 DNA sequence: TGTGCCACCAGCACCCAAGGACTAGCCGTGGATACGCAGTATTTT. The chain is built from TRBV15 and TRBJ2-3; 8 bases match TRBD2. V lost 4 bases and J lost 6; bases outside the gene matches: 9. From germline, CDR1 is LNHNV and CDR2 YYDKDF (reference sequence). There are 15 residues in the CDR3. Using reference TRBV15 and TRBJ2-3 for the parts outside the CDR3, the full variable domain is DAMVIQNPRYQVTQFGKPVTLSCSQTLNHNVMYWYQQKSSQAPKLLFHYYDKDFNNEADTPDNFQSRRPNTSFCFLDIRSPGLGDTAMYLCATSTQGLAVDTQYFGPGTRLTVL.

This clone showed up just once. The chain employs TRBV6-4 and TRBJ1-1; D not resolved. This CDR3 is 15 amino acids long. Trimming took off 5 bases at V and 1 base at J, with 14 bases between the two ends. Germline-derived CDR1 and CDR2 are MRHNA and SNTAGT. The CDR3 region is CASSWGGKENTEAFF. The DNA for the CDR3 is TGTGCCAGCAGTTGGGGAGGCAAAGAGAACACTGAAGCTTTCTTT.

This clone was seen many times. This rearrangement joins TRBV7-2 to TRBJ2-7; D may match TRBD1 or TRBD2 (5 bases each). V was shortened by 3 bases and J by 5 bases, with 14 bases between the two germline ends. Germline CDR1 is SGHTA and CDR2 is FQGNSA. The CDR3 length is 14 residues. CDR3 protein: CASSFRDGLNEQYF. The CDR3 bases are TGTGCCAGCAGCTTCCGGGACGGGTTGAACGAGCAGTACTTC.

This rearrangement joins TRBV30 to TRBJ1-2, with D hard to call. The CDR3 runs 11 residues. Per the germline V gene, CDR1 is GTSNPN and CDR2 is SVGIG (reference sequence). With 2 bases removed from V and 2 bases from J, the gap between germline ends came to 3 bases. CDR3 sequence (DNA): TGTGCCTGGAGTAGAAACTATGGCTACACCTTC. Translated, it gives CAWSRNYGYTF.

This chain joins TRBV5-6 and TRBJ2-1; the match to TRBD1 covers 7 bases. The CDR3 totals 14 residues. Germline-derived CDR1 and CDR2 are SGHDT and YYEEEE. The V segment lost 6 bases and the J segment 1 base; nucleotides outside the gene matches: 4. The CDR3 DNA is TGTGCCAGCAAGGGGGCAATTTCCTACAATGAGCAGTTCTTC. Its translation: CASKGAISYNEQFF.

By proportion, this clone is medium-sized. The chain recombines TRBV7-9 with TRBJ2-1; TRBD2 might be the D (7 bases). The CDR3 extends over 18 amino acids. Germline lookup yields CDR1 SEHNR and CDR2 FQNEAQ (reference sequence). V lost 4 bases and J 0 bases, leaving 19 bases between the germline ends. The CDR3 bases are TGTGCCAGCAGCTCTAGGGGGGGTAAGGAGGGCTCCTACAATGAGCAGTTCTTC. Translated: CASSSRGGKEGSYNEQFF.

CDR3 bases: TGTGCCAGCAGCTTGGGTTTTTCTGGAAACACCATATATTTT. This sequence encodes CASSLGFSGNTIYF. This chain uses TRBV7-9 with TRBJ1-3, with D uncertain. Germline-derived CDR1 and CDR2 are SEHNR and FQNEAQ (reference sequence). The CDR3 extends over 14 amino acids. The V end lost 3 bases, the J end lost 1 base, and 7 bases lay between the germline ends.

This clone was detected ten times or more. The chain combines TRBV9 with TRBJ2-1; no definite D call. Trimming removed 0 bases at V and 0 bases at J, with 13 bases between. Per germline, CDR1 SGDLS and CDR2 YYNGEE. The CDR3 loop spans 17 amino acids. The CDR3 loop is CASSVDIAAPSYNEQFF. CDR3 nucleotide sequence: TGTGCCAGCAGCGTAGATATTGCCGCGCCCTCCTACAATGAGCAGTTCTTC.

This chain joins TRBV4-1 and TRBJ1-1; perhaps TRBD1 as D (5 bases). The CDR3 runs 14 residues. The germline V gene encodes CDR1 MGHRA and CDR2 YSYEKL. The V and J ends lost 4 bases and 5 bases respectively, with 14 bases between them. The DNA of the CDR3 is TGCGCCAGCAGCCGGGGCAGGAGCCGAACTGAAGCTTTCTTT. It encodes CASSRGRSRTEAFF.

This chain links TRBV5-1 with TRBJ2-2, with unresolved D. Trimming shortened V by 1 base and J by 5 bases, and 3 bases separated the two germline ends. The CDR3 spans 12 residues. CDR1 and CDR2 from the germline V gene are SGHRS and YFSETQ. The CDR3 sequence: CASSLLTGELFF. CDR3 nucleotides: TGCGCCAGCAGCTTGCTAACCGGGGAGCTGTTTTTT.